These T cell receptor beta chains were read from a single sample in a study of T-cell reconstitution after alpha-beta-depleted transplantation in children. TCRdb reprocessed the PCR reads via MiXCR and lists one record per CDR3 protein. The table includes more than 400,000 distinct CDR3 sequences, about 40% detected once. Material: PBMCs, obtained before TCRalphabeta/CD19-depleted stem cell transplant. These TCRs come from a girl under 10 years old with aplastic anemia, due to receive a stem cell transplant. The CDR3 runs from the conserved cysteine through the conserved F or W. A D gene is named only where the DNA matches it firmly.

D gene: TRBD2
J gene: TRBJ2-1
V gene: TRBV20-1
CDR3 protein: CSARSGTSVYNEQFF

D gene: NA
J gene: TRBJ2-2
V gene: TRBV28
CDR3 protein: CASSFSIWGTGELFF

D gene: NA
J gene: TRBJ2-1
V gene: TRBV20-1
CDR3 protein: CSAEGPEVNEQFF

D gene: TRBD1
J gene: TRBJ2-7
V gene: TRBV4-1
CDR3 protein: CASSPTLSGGRHEQYF

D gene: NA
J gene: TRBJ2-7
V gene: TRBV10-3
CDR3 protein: CAISGVKEGEQYF

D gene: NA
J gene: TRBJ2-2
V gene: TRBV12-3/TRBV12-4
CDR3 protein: CASRVQGDTGELFF

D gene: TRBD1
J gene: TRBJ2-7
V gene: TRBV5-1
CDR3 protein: CASSLQGQGYEQYF

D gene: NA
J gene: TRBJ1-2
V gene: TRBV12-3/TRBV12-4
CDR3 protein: CASSLRDQSTYTF

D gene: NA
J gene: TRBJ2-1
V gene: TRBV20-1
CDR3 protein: CSARKLLPSEQFF

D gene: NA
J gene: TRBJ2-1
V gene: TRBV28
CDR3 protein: CASSAMGAGRNEQFF

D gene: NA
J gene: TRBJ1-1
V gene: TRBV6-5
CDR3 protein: CASRTLRTEAFF

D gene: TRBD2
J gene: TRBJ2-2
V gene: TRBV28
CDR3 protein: CASSLSGGRTGELFF

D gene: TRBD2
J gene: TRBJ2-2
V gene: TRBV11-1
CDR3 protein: CASSQPRGSGGLTGELFF

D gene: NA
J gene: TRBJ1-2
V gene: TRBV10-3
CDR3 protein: CAISESTGRDPGWGYTF

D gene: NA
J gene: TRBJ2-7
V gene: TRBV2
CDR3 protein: CASTGGYYEQYF

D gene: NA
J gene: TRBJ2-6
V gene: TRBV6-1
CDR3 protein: CASTRTPGSGANVLTF

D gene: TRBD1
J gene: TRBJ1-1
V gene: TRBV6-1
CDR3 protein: CASSQNRGLLTEAFF

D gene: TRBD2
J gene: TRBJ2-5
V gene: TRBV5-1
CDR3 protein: CTSSLRLAGETQYF

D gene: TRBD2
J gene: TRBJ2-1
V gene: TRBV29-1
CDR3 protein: CSVAGGAYNEQFF

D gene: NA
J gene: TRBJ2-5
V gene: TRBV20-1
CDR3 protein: CSAPRGLVGRETQYF

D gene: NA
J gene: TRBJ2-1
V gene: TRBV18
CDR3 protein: CASSPLERASYNEQFF

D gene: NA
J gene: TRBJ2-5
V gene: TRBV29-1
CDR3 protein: CSVYPADTQETQYF

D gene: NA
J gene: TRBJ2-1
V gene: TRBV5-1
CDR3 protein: CASSLYTSSGNSYNEQFF

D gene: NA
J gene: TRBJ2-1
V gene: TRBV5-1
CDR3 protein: CASSLDGDVYNEQFF

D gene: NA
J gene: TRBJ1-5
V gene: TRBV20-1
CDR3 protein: CSAFGGAQPQHF

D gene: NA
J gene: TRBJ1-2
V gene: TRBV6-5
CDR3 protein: CASSHRPQGFGYGYTF

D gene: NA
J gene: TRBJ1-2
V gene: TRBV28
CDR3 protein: CASSPRQLRGYTF

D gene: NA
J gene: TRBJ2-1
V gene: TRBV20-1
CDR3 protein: CSAPQTRSYNEQFF

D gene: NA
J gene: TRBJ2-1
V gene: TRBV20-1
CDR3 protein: CSAILGGSYNEQFF

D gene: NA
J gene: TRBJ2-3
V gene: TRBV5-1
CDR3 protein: CASSLQSGDTQYF

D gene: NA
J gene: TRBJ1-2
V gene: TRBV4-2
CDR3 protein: CASSQDFGANGYTF

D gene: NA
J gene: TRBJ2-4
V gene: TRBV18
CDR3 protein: CASSPPVWDGAKNIQYF

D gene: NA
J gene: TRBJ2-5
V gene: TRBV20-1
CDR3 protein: CSASWIRTPQETQYF